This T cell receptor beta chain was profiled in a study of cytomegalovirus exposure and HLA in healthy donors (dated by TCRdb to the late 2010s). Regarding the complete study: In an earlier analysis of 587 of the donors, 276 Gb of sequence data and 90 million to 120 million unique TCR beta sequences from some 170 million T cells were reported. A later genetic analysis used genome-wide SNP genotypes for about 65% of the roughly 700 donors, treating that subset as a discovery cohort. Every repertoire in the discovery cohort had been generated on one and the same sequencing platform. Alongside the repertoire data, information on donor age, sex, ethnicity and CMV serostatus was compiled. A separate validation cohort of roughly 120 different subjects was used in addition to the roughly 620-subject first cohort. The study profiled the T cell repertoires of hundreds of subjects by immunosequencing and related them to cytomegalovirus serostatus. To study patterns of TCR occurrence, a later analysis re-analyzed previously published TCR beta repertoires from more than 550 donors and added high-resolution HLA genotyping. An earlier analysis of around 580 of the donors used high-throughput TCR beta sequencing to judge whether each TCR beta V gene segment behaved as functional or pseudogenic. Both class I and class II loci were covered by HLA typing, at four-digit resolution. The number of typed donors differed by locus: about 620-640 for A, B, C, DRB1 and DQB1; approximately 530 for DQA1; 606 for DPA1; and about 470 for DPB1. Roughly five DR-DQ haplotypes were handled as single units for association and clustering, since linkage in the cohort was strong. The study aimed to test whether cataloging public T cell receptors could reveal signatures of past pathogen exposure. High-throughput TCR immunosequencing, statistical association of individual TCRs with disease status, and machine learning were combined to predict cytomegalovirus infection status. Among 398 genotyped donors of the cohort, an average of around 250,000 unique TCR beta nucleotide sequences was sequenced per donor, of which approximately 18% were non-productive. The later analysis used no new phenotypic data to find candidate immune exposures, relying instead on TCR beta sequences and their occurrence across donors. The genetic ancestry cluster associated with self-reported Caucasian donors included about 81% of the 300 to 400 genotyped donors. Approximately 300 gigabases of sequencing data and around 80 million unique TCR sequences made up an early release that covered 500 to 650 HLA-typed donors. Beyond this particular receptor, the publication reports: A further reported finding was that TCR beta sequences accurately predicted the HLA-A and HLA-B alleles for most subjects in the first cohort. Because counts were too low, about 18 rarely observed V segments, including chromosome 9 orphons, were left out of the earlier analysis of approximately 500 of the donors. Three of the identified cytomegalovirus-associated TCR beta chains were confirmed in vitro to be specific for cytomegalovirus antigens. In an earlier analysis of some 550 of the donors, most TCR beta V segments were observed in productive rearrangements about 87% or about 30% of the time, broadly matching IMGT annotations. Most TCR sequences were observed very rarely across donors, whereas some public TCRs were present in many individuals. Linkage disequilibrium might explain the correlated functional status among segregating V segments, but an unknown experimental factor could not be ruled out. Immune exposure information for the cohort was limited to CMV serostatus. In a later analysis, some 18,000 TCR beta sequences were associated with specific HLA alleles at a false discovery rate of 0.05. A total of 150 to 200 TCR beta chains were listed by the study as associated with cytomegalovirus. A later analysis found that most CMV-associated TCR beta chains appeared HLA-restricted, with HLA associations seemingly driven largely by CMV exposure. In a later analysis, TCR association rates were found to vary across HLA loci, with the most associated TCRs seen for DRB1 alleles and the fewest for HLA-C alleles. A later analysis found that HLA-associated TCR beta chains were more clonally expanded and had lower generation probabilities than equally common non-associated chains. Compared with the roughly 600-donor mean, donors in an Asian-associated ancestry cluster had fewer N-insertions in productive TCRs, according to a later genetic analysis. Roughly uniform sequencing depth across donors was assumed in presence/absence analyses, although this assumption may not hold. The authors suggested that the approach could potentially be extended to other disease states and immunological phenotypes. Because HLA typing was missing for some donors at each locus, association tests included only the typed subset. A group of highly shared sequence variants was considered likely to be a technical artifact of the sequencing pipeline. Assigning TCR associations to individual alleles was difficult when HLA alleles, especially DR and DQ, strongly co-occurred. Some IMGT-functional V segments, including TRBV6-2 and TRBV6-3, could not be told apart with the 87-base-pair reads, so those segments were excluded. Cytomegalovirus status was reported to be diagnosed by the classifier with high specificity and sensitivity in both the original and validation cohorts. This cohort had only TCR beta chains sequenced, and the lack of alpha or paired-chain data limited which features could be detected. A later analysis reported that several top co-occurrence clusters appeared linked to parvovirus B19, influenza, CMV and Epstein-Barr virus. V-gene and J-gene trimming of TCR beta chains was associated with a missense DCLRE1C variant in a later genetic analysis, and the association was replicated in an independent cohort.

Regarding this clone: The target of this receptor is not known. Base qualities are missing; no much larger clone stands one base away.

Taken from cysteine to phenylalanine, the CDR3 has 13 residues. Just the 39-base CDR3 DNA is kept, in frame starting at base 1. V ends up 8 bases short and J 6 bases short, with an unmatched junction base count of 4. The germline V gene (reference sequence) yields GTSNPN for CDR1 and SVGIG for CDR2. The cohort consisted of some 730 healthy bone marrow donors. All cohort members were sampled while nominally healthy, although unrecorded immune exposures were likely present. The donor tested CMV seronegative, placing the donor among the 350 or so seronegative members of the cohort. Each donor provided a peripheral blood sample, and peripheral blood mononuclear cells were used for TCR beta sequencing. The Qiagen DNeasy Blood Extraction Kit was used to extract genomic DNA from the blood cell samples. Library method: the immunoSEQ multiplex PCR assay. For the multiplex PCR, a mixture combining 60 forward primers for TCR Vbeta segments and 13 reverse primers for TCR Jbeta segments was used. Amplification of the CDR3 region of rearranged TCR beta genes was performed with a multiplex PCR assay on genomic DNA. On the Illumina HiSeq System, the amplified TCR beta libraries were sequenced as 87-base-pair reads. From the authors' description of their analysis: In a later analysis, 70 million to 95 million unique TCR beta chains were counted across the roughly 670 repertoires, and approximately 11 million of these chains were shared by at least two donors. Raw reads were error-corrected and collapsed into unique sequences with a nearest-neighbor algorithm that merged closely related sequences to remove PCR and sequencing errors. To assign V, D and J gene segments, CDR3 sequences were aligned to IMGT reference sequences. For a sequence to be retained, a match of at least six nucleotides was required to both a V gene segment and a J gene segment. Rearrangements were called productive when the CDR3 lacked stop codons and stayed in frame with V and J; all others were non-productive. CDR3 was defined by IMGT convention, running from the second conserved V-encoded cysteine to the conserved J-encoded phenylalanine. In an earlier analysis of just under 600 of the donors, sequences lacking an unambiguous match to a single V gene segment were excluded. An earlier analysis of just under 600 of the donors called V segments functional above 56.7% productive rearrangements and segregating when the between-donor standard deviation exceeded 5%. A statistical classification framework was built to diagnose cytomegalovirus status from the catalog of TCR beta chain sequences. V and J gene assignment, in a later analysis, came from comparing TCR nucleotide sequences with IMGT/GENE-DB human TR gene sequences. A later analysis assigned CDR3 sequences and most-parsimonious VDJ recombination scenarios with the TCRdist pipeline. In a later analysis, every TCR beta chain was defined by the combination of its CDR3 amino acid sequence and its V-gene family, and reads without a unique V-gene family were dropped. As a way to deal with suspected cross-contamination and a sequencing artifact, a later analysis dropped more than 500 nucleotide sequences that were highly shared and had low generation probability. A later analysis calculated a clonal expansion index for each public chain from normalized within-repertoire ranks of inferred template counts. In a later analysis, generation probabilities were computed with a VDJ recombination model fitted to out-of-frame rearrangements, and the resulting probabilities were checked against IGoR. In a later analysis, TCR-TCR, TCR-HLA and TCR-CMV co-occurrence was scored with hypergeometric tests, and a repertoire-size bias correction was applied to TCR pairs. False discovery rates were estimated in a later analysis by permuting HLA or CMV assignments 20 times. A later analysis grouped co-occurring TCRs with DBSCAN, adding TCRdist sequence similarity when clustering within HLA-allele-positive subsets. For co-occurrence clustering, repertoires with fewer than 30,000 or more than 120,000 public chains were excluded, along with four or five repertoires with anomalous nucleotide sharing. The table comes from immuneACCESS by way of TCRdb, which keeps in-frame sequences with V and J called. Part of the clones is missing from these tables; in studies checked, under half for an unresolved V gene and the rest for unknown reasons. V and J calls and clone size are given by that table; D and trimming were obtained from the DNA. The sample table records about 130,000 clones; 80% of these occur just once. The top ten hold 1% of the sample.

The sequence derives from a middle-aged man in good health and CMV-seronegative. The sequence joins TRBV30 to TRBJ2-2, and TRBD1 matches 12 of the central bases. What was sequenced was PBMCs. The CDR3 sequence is CAGGTGGSGELFF. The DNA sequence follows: TGTGCCGGCGGGACAGGGGGCTCCGGGGAGCTGTTTTTT.